This passage covers 18 T cell receptor beta chains from one sample sequenced in a study of blood T cell repertoires in COVID-19. Data came from immunoSEQ multiplex PCR; TCRdb stores just in-frame clones and leaves some out. The table records about 130,000 clones, 79% of them present only once. Sample: peripheral blood. These receptor sequences come from a man aged 40-49 years with active or convalescent COVID-19.

The chain links TRBV6-2 or TRBV6-3 to TRBJ2-3, with 11 bases fitting TRBD1. CDR3 size: 17 residues. Per the germline V gene, CDR1 is MNHEY and CDR2 is SVGEGT. Losses at the gene ends were 2 bases for V and 1 base for J; bases not matched to a gene: 5. This CDR3 is CASSYPDRGRGTDTQYF. The CDR3 coding sequence is TGTGCCAGCAGTTACCCGGACAGGGGGCGAGGCACAGATACGCAGTATTTT.

The gene calls are TRBV5-1 and TRBJ2-2, with a weak D call TRBD1 (6 bases). Germline V gene lookup returns CDR1 SGHRS and CDR2 YFSETQ. The CDR3 spans 15 residues. V was cut by 0 bases and J by 1 base, with 7 bases left in between. The CDR3 reads CASSLAQGNTGELFF. The CDR3 DNA reads as TGCGCCAGCAGCTTGGCACAGGGGAACACCGGGGAGCTGTTTTTT.

This clone is a singleton in its sample. This chain connects TRBV2 to TRBJ1-2; D is perhaps TRBD1 (5 bases). The CDR3 has 14 amino acids. Germline-derived CDR1 and CDR2 are SNHLY and FYNNEI. Trimming stripped 4 bases from V and 3 bases from J, with 12 bases between. The CDR3 protein is CASSVDRWDYGYTF. The CDR3 DNA reads as TGTGCCAGCAGTGTCGACAGATGGGACTATGGCTACACCTTC.

The chain has TRBV2 and TRBJ2-7; 12 nucleotides match TRBD1. After removal of 11 bases from V and 5 bases from J, the junction contained 7 bases not matched to a gene. The CDR3 consists of 13 residues. Germline V gene lookup returns CDR1 SNHLY and CDR2 FYNNEI. Written as DNA, the CDR3 is TGTGCCGGGGAGGGACAGGGGGCAAACGAGCAGTACTTC. Protein: CAGEGQGANEQYF. Full variable domain (rest looked up from reference TRBV2 and TRBJ2-7): EPEVTQTPSHQVTQMGQEVILRCVPISNHLYFYWYRQILGQKVEFLVSFYNNEISEKSEIFDDQFSVERPDGSNFTLKIRSTKLEDSAMYFCAGEGQGANEQYFGPGTRLTVT.

This clone was counted a few times. The chain joins TRBV9 to TRBJ1-3, with 8 bases identical to TRBD1. CDR1 and CDR2 (germline): SGDLS, YYNGEE. Germline trimming cut 4 bases from V and 0 bases from J; bases unmatched to any gene: 6. This CDR3 has 16 amino acids. The DNA of the CDR3 is TGTGCCAGCAGCCCGGGACAGGTCCGCTCTGGAAACACCATATATTTT. It codes for CASSPGQVRSGNTIYF.

The chain carries TRBV18 and TRBJ2-4; D is unclear. The CDR3 is made up of 14 amino acids. V lost 2 bases and J 0 bases, leaving 5 bases between the germline ends. Germline lookup yields CDR1 KGHSH and CDR2 LQKENI. The CDR3 reads CASSPELAKNIQYF. The CDR3 nucleotides are TGTGCCAGCTCACCAGAGTTAGCCAAAAACATTCAGTACTTC.

The J gene is TRBJ1-1, the V gene TRBV6-5; no clear D gene. The CDR3 runs to 11 residues. Germline CDR1 reads MNHEY; CDR2 reads SVGAGI. V lost 7 bases to trimming and J lost 2 bases, with 5 bases between them. In nucleotides, the CDR3 is TGTGCCAGCAAAATAAACACTGAAGCTTTCTTT. Protein sequence: CASKINTEAFF.

The count of this clone is one. The CDR3 is CATSDWDLATDTQYF. CDR3 DNA: TGTGCCACCAGTGATTGGGACTTGGCCACAGATACGCAGTATTTT. This rearrangement joins TRBV24-1 to TRBJ2-3; a possible D gene is TRBD2 (6 bases). Deletions cut 2 bases from V and 2 bases from J, with 10 bases between. Germline loops: CDR1 KGHDR, CDR2 SFDVKD. The CDR3 length is 15 residues.

The gene calls are TRBV30 and TRBJ2-1; D unresolved. The germline gives CDR1 GTSNPN, CDR2 SVGIG (reference sequence). The CDR3 covers 14 residues. Trimming pared 4 bases from V and 0 bases from J, leaving 10 bases between. CDR3: CAWKHSSSYNEQFF. The CDR3 DNA follows: TGTGCCTGGAAACACAGTAGCTCCTACAATGAGCAGTTCTTC.

This rearrangement joins TRBV5-1 to TRBJ2-7; 9 bases fit TRBD1. Trimming at V came to 4 bases and at J to 4 bases, leaving 3 bases not matched to a gene. CDR3 size: 13 residues. CDR1 is SGHRS, CDR2 YFSETQ, per germline. CDR3 nucleotides: TGCGCCAGCAGCCCGACAGGGGGTTACGAGCAGTACTTC. As protein: CASSPTGGYEQYF.

This rearrangement joins TRBV6-6 to TRBJ1-1; 7 nucleotides line up with TRBD1. Germline V lookup: CDR1 MNHNY, CDR2 SVGAGI (reference sequence). V dropped 4 bases and J dropped 7; count of bases not matched to a gene: 15. The CDR3 extends over 16 amino acids. DNA of the CDR3: TGTGCCAGCAGTTCGGTAGGCAGGGGGTATTTGGATGAAGCTTTCTTT. This codes for CASSSVGRGYLDEAFF.

V gene TRBV29-1 combines with J gene TRBJ2-3; the D gene is possibly TRBD2 (5 bases). V gave up 2 bases and J gave up 0 bases, with 12 bases separating them. The CDR3 is made up of 15 amino acids. CDR1 and CDR2 (germline): SQVTM, ANQGSEA. CDR3 sequence reads: CSVEKAASSTDTQYF. CDR3 DNA sequence: TGCAGCGTTGAAAAAGCGGCATCTAGCACAGATACGCAGTATTTT.

The V and J genes are TRBV5-1 and TRBJ1-5, with D maybe TRBD1 (5 bases). Germline CDR1 is SGHRS and CDR2 is YFSETQ. Trimming cost V 4 bases and J 6 bases, with 17 bases left between them. This CDR3 contains 15 residues. Here the CDR3 DNA reads TGCGCCAGCAGCGCCGGCGGGGGTCAGGGTCAGCCCCAGCATTTT. This encodes CASSAGGGQGQPQHF.

This clone was counted only a few times. CDR3 in amino acids: CASSLSLPQHF. The CDR3, as DNA: TGCGCCAGCAGCCTTTCCTTGCCCCAGCATTTT. The rearrangement links TRBV4-1 to TRBJ1-5; D gene unclear. The germline V gene encodes CDR1 MGHRA and CDR2 YSYEKL. Trimming stripped 4 bases from V and 9 bases from J, with 7 bases between. This CDR3 region has 11 residues.

This clone is a singleton in its sample. V and J are TRBV25-1 and TRBJ2-1; D unclear. CDR3 length: 13 residues. Germline CDR1 and CDR2: MGHDK and SYGVNS. Trimming took 3 bases from V and 6 from J, leaving 9 bases between them. DNA for the CDR3: TGTGCCAGCAGTGACCCTACCCTCAATGAGCAGTTCTTC. It specifies CASSDPTLNEQFF.

This chain links TRBV24-1 with TRBJ2-3; D is uncertain. CDR1 is KGHDR, CDR2 SFDVKD, per germline. V lost 2 bases and J 4 bases, leaving 9 bases between the germline ends. The CDR3 spans 14 residues. The CDR3, as DNA: TGTGCCACCAGTGATTACCGTACGGCAGATACGCAGTATTTT. Amino acids: CATSDYRTADTQYF.

The chain joins TRBV10-3 to TRBJ1-1, with D maybe TRBD1 (6 bases). Germline V gene data show CDR1 as ENHRY and CDR2 as SYGVKD. Between the trimmed V and J ends, which lost 3 bases and 0 bases, there was a span of 11 bases. The CDR3 totals 15 residues. The CDR3 protein is CAISDTGLMNTEAFF. Here the CDR3 DNA reads TGTGCCATCAGTGACACAGGGTTAATGAACACTGAAGCTTTCTTT.

V and J are TRBV2 and TRBJ2-5; TRBD2 is a possible D gene (5 bases). The V and J ends lost 10 bases and 4 bases respectively, with 13 bases between them. The CDR3 loop spans 12 amino acids. Germline V gene lookup returns CDR1 SNHLY and CDR2 FYNNEI. CDR3 residues: CATRGLGETQYF. The CDR3 coding sequence is TGTGCCACCCGAGGGTTAGGAGAGACCCAGTACTTC.